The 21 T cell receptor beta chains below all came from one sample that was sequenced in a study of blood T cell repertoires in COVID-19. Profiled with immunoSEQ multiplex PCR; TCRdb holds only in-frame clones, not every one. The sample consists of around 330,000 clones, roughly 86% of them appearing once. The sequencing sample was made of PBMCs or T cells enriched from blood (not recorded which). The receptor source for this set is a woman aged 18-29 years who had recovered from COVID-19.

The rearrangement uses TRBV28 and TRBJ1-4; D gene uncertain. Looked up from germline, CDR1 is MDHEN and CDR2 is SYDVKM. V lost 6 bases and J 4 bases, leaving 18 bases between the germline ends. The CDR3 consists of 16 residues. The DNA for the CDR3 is TGTGCCAGCAGCCGCTTCGGGTTCAAGCTTAATGAAAAACTGTTTTTT. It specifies CASSRFGFKLNEKLFF. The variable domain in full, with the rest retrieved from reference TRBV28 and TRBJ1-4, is DVKVTQSSRYLVKRTGEKVFLECVQDMDHENMFWYRQDPGLGLRLIYFSYDVKMKEKGDIPEGYSVSREKKERFSLILESASTNQTSMYLCASSRFGFKLNEKLFFGSGTQLSVL.

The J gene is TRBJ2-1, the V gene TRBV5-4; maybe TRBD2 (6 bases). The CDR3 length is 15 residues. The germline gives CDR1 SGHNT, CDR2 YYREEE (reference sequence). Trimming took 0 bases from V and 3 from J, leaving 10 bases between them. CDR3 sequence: CASSLGTGVYNEQFF. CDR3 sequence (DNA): TGTGCCAGCAGCTTGGGAACGGGAGTCTACAATGAGCAGTTCTTC.

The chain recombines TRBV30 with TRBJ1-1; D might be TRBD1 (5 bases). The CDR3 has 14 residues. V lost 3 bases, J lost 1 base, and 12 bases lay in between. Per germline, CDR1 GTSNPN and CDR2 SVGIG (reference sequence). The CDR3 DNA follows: TGTGCCTGGAGGCCATTCACAGGGAACACTGAAGCTTTCTTT. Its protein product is CAWRPFTGNTEAFF.

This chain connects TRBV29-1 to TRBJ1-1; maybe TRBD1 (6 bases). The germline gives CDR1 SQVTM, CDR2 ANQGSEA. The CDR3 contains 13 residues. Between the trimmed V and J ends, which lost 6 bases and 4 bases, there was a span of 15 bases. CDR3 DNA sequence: TGCAGCGTGCGACCCTCAGGGGCCACTGAAGCTTTCTTT. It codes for CSVRPSGATEAFF.

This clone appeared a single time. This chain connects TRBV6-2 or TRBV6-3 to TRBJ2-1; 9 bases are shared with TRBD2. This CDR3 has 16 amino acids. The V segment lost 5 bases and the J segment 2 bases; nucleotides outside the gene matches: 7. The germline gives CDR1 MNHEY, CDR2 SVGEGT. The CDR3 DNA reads TGTGCCAGCAGTCCCATCCGCGGGGGGGCCTACAATGAGCAGTTCTTC. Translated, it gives CASSPIRGGAYNEQFF.

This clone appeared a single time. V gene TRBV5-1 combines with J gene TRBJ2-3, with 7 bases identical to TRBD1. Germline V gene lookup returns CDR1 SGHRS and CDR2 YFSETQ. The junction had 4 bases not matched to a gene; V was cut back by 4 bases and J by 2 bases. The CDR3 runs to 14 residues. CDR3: CASSQDRFTDTQYF. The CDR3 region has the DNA TGCGCCAGCAGCCAGGACAGGTTCACAGATACGCAGTATTTT.

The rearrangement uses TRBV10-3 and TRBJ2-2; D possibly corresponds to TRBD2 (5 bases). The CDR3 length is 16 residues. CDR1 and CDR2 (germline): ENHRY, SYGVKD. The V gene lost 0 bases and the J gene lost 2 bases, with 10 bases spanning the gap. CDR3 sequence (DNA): TGTGCCATCAGTGAGTCGAACCTAGCAAACACCGGGGAGCTGTTTTTT. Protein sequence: CAISESNLANTGELFF.

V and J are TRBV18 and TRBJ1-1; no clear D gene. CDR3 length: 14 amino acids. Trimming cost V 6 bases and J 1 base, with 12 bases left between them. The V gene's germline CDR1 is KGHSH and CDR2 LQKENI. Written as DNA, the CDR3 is TGTGCCAGCTCCCCGTCCCCCTCGAACACTGAAGCTTTCTTT. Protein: CASSPSPSNTEAFF.

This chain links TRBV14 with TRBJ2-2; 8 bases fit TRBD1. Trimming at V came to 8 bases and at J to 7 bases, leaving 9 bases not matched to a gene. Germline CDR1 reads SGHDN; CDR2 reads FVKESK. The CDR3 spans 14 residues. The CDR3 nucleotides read TGTGCCAGCCGACAGGGGAGGTTGAGCGGGGAGCTGTTTTTT. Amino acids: CASRQGRLSGELFF. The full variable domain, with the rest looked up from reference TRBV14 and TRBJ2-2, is EAGVTQFPSHSVIEKGQTVTLRCDPISGHDNLYWYRRVMGKEIKFLLHFVKESKQDESGMPNNRFLAERTGGTYSTLKVQPAELEDSGVYFCASRQGRLSGELFFGEGSRLTVL.

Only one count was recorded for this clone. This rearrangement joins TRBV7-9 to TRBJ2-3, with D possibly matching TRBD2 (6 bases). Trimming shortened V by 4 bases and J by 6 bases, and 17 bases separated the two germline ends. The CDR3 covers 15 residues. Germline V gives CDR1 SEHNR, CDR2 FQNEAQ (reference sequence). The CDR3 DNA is TGTGCCAGCAGCTCGATGGGAGGCCTTACGGATACGCAGTATTTT. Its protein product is CASSSMGGLTDTQYF.

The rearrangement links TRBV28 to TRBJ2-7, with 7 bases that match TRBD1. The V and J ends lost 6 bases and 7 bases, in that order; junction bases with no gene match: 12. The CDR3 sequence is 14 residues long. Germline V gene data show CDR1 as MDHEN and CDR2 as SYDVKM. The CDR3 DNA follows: TGTGCCAGCAGCCGAGGGACAGCGCCCAGGGAGCAGTACTTC. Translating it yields CASSRGTAPREQYF.

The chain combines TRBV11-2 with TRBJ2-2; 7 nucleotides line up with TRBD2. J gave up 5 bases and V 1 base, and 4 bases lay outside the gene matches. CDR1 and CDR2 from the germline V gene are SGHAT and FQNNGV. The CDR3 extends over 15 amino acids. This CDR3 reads CASSLGSGATGELFF. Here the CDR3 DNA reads TGTGCCAGCAGCTTAGGAAGCGGGGCGACCGGGGAGCTGTTTTTT.

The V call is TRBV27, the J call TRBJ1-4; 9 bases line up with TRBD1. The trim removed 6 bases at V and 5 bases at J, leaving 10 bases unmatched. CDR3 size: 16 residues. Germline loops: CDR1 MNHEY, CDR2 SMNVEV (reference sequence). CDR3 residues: CASRPRGQGWNEKLFF. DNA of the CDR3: TGTGCCAGCAGACCCAGAGGACAGGGGTGGAATGAAAAACTGTTTTTT.

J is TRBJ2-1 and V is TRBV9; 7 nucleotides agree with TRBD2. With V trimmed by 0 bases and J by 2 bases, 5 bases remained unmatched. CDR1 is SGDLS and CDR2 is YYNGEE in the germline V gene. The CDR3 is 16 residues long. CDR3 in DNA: TGTGCCAGCAGCGTAGGAGCGGGGACGACCTACAATGAGCAGTTCTTC. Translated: CASSVGAGTTYNEQFF.

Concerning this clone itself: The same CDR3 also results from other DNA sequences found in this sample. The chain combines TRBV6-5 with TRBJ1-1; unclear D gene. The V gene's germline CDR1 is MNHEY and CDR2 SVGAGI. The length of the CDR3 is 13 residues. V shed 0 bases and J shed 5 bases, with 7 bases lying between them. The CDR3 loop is CASSYSRGTEAFF. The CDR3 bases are TGTGCCAGCAGTTACTCTCGCGGGACTGAAGCTTTCTTT.

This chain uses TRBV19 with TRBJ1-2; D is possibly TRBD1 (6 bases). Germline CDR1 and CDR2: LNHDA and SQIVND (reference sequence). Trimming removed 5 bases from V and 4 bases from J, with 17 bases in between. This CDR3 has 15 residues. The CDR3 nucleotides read TGTGCCAGTAGTCCCCAAGTCGACAGGTTCTATGGCTACACCTTC. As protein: CASSPQVDRFYGYTF.

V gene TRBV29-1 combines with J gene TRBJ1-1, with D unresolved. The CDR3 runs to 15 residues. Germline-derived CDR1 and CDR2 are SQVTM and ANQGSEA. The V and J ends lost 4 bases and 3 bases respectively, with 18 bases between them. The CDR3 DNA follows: TGCAGCGTTGCTCTCTTCTCTGTATCGGACACTGAAGCTTTCTTT. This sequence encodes CSVALFSVSDTEAFF.

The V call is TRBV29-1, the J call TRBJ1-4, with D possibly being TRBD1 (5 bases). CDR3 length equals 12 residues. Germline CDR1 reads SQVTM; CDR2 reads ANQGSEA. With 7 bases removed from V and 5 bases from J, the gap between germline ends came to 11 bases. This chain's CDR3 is CSGGTLNEKLFF. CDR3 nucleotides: TGCAGCGGCGGGACCTTGAATGAAAAACTGTTTTTT.

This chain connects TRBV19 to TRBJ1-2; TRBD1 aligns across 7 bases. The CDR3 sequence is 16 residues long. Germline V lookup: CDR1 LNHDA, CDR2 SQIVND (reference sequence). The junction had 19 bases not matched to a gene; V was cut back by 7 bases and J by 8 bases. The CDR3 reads CASNAFTKTGSKGYTF. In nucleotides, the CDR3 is TGTGCCAGTAACGCATTCACGAAGACAGGGAGTAAAGGCTACACCTTC.

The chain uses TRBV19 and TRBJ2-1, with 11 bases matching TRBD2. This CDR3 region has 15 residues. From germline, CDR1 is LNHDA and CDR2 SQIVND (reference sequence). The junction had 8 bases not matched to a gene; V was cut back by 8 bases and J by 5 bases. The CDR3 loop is CASRGGTSGNNEQFF. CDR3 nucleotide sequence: TGTGCCAGTCGGGGGGGGACTAGCGGCAACAATGAGCAGTTCTTC.

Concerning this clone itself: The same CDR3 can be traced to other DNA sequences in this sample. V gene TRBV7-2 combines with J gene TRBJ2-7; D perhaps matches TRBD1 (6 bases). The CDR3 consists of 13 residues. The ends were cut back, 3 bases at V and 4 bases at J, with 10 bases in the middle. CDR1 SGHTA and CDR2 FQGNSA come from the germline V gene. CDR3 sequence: CASSLDSSYEQYF. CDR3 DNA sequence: TGTGCCAGCAGCTTGGACAGTTCTTACGAGCAGTACTTC.